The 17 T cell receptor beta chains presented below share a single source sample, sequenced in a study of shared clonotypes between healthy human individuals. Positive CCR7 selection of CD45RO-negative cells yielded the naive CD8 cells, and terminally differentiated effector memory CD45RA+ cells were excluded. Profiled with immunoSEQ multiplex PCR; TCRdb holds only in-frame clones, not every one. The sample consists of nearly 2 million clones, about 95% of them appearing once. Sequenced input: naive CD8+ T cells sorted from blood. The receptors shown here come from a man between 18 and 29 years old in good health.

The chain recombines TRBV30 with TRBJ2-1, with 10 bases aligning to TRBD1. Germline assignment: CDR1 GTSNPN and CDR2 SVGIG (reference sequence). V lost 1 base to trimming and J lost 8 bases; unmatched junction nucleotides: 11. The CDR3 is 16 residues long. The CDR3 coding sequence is TGTGCCTGGAGTGATTTTGGGACAGGGGAGTCCCATGAGCAGTTCTTC. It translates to CAWSDFGTGESHEQFF.

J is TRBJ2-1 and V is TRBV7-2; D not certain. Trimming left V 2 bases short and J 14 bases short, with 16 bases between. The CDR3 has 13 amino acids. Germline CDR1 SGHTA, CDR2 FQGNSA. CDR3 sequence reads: CASSLSSSRYEFF. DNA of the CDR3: TGTGCCAGCAGCTTATCCTCTTCTAGATACGAGTTCTTC.

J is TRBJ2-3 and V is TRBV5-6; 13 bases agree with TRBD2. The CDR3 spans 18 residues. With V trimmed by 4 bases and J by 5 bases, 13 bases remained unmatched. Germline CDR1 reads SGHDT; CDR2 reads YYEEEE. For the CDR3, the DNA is TGTGCCAGCAGCATCGTCACTAGCGGGAGGGGCGGGAGAGATACGCAGTATTTT. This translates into CASSIVTSGRGGRDTQYF. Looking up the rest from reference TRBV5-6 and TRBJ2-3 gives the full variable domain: DAGVTQSPTHLIKTRGQQVTLRCSPKSGHDTVSWYQQALGQGPQFIFQYYEEEERQRGNFPDRFSGHQFPNYSSELNVNALLLGDSALYLCASSIVTSGRGGRDTQYFGPGTRLTVL.

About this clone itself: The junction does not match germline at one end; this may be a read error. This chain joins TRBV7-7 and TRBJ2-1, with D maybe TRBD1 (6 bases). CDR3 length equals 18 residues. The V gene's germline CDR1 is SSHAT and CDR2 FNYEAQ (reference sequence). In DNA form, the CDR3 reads TGTGCTAGCAGCTTAGAGAGGTGGGGGCCGAGCTCCTACAATGAGCAGTTCTTC. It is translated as CASSLERWGPSSYNEQFF.

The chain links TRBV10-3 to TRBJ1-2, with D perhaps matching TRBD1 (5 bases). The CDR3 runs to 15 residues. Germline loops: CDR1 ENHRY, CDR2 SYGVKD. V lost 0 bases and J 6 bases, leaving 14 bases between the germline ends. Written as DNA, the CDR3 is TGTGCCATCAGTGAGTCCGACAGCCCTTTTAATGGCTACACCTTC. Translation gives CAISESDSPFNGYTF.

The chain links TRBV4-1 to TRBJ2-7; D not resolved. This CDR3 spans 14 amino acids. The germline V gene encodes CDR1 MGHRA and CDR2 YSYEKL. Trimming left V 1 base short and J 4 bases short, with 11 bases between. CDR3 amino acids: CASSQVGELYEQYF. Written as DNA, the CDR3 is TGCGCCAGCAGCCAAGTTGGGGAACTGTACGAGCAGTACTTC.

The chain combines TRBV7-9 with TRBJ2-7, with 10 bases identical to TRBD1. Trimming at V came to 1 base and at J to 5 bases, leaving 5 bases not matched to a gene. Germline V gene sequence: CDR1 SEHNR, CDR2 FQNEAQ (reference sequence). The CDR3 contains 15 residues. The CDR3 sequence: CASSLGQGAKNEQYF. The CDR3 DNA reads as TGTGCCAGCAGCTTAGGACAGGGGGCTAAGAACGAGCAGTACTTC.

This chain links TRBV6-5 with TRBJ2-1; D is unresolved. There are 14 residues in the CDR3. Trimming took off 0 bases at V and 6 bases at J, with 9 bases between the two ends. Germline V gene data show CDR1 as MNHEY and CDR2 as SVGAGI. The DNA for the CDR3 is TGTGCCAGCAGTTACTCGGCGAGGATCAATGAGCAGTTCTTC. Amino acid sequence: CASSYSARINEQFF.

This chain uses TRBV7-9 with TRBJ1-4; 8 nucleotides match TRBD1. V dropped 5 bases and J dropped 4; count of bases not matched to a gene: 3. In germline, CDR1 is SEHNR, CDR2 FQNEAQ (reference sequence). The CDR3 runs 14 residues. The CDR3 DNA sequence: TGTGCCAGCAGCCTGACAGGGGTTAATGAAAAACTGTTTTTT. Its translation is CASSLTGVNEKLFF.

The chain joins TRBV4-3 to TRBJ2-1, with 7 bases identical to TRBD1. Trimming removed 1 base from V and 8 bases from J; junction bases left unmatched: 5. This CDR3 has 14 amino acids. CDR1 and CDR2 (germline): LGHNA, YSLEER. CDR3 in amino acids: CASSQVTGEYEQFF. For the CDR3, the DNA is TGCGCCAGCAGCCAAGTCACAGGGGAGTATGAGCAGTTCTTC.

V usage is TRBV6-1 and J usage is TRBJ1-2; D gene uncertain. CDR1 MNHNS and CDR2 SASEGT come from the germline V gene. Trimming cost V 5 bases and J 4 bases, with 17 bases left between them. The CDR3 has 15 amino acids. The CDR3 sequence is CASSPWSTPGYGYTF. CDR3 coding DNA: TGTGCCAGCAGTCCTTGGAGCACGCCGGGCTATGGCTACACCTTC.

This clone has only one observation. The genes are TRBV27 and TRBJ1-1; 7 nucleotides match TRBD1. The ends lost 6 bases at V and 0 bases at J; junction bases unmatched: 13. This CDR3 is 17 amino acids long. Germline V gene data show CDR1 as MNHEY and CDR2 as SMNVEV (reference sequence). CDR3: CASRIGTEITLNTEAFF. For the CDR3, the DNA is TGTGCCAGCAGGATAGGGACAGAGATTACCCTGAACACTGAAGCTTTCTTT.

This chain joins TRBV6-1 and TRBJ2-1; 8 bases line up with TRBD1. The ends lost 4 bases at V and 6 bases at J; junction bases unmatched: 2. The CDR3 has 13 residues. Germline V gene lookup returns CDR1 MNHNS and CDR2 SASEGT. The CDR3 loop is CASSVTGGNEQFF. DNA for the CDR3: TGTGCCAGCAGTGTCACAGGGGGCAATGAGCAGTTCTTC.

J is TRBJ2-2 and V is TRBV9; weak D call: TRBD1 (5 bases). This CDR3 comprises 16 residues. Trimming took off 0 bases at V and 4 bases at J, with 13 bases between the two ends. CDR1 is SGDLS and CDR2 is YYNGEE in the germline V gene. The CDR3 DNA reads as TGTGCCAGCAGCGTAGAGGGGATAGTAGGCACCGGGGAGCTGTTTTTT. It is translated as CASSVEGIVGTGELFF. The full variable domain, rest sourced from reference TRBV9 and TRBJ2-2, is DSGVTQTPKHLITATGQRVTLRCSPRSGDLSVYWYQQSLDQGLQFLIQYYNGEERAKGNILERFSAQQFPDLHSELNLSSLELGDSALYFCASSVEGIVGTGELFFGEGSRLTVL.

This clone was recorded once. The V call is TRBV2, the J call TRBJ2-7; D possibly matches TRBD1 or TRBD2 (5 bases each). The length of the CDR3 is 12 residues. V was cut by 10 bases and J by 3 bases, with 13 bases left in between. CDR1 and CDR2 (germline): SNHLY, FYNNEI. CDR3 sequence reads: CATWDGFYEQYF. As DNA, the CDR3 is TGTGCCACCTGGGACGGATTCTACGAGCAGTACTTC.

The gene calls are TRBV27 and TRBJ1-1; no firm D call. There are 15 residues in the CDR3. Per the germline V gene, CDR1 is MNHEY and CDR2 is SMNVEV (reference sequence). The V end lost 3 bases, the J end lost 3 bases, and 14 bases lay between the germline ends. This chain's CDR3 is CASSLGMASYTEAFF. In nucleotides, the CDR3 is TGTGCCAGCAGTTTGGGGATGGCCAGCTACACTGAAGCTTTCTTT.

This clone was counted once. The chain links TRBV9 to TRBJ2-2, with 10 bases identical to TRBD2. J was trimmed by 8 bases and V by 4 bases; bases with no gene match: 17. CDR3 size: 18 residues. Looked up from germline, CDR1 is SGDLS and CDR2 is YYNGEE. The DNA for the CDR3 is TGTGCCAGCAGCCCCACTCTACAAGCGGGAGGGGTAGGAGGGGAGCTGTTTTTT. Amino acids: CASSPTLQAGGVGGELFF.